Below, 16 T cell receptor beta chains from the same sample are listed, as sequenced in a study of blood T cell repertoires in COVID-19. Measured with immunoSEQ multiplex PCR; TCRdb has only the in-frame clones, and not every one. This sample has roughly 250,000 clones, with about 85% found just once. The material sequenced was peripheral blood. These receptors all come from a human donor with COVID-19, enrolled during active disease. The donor label of this sample is uncertain.

V usage is TRBV15 and J usage is TRBJ1-6; D unclear. The CDR3 contains 14 residues. Trimming took 4 bases from V and 6 from J, leaving 10 bases between them. Germline-derived CDR1 and CDR2 are LNHNV and YYDKDF (reference sequence). The CDR3 region is CATSTVGSNSPLHF. The CDR3 DNA sequence: TGTGCCACCAGCACCGTCGGGAGTAATTCACCCCTCCACTTT. Full variable domain (outside the CDR3, taken from reference TRBV15 and TRBJ1-6): DAMVIQNPRYQVTQFGKPVTLSCSQTLNHNVMYWYQQKSSQAPKLLFHYYDKDFNNEADTPDNFQSRRPNTSFCFLDIRSPGLGDTAMYLCATSTVGSNSPLHFGNGTRLTVT.

The rearrangement joins TRBV6-5 to TRBJ1-2, with D perhaps matching TRBD1 (5 bases). There are 16 residues in the CDR3. The V gene's germline CDR1 is MNHEY and CDR2 SVGAGI. Trimming left V 2 bases short and J 8 bases short, with 21 bases between. The CDR3 reads CASSYVSQGYSDGYTF. CDR3 DNA sequence: TGTGCCAGCAGTTACGTTTCTCAGGGATATTCGGACGGCTACACCTTC.

The rearrangement links TRBV2 to TRBJ2-7; 7 bases are shared with TRBD1. The CDR3 is 15 amino acids. V was pared by 4 bases and J by 6 bases, with 12 bases of the junction left unmatched. CDR1 and CDR2 (germline): SNHLY, FYNNEI. The CDR3 spells CASSVRDRVVGEQYF. CDR3 nucleotide sequence: TGTGCCAGCAGTGTCAGAGACAGGGTGGTTGGCGAGCAGTACTTC.

This sequence joins TRBV14 and TRBJ2-1, with D maybe TRBD2 (7 bases). There are 18 residues in the CDR3. CDR1 SGHDN and CDR2 FVKESK come from the germline V gene. With 3 bases removed from V and 0 bases from J, the gap between germline ends came to 18 bases. CDR3 nucleotide sequence: TGTGCCAGCAGCCACGTCCCGAGGGGGGGGAGCTCCTACAATGAGCAGTTCTTC. It specifies CASSHVPRGGSSYNEQFF. Looking up the rest from reference TRBV14 and TRBJ2-1 gives the full variable domain: EAGVTQFPSHSVIEKGQTVTLRCDPISGHDNLYWYRRVMGKEIKFLLHFVKESKQDESGMPNNRFLAERTGGTYSTLKVQPAELEDSGVYFCASSHVPRGGSSYNEQFFGPGTRLTVL.

The chain couples TRBV28 to TRBJ1-5; 10 nucleotides match TRBD1. The germline gives CDR1 MDHEN, CDR2 SYDVKM. With V trimmed by 6 bases and J by 8 bases, 1 base remained unmatched. The CDR3 contains 12 residues. CDR3 DNA: TGTGCCAGCAGGGGACAGGGGAAGCCCCAGCATTTT. It codes for CASRGQGKPQHF.

This chain uses TRBV10-1 with TRBJ2-1; D unclear. CDR1 WNHNN and CDR2 SYGVQD come from the germline V gene (reference sequence). The ends were cut back, 6 bases at V and 3 bases at J, with 12 bases in the middle. CDR3 size: 14 residues. As DNA, the CDR3 is TGCGCCAGCAGCGTGGGCAGCTTCTACAATGAGCAGTTCTTC. Amino acids: CASSVGSFYNEQFF.

The chain links TRBV7-8 to TRBJ1-1, with D perhaps TRBD1 (5 bases). Germline lookup yields CDR1 SGHVS and CDR2 FQNEAQ. The CDR3 spans 15 residues. V was clipped by 4 bases and J by 3 bases, with 15 bases between them. The CDR3 sequence is CASSSTAVVDTEAFF. In nucleotides, the CDR3 is TGTGCCAGCAGCTCGACAGCCGTAGTGGACACTGAAGCTTTCTTT.

This clone was seen only a few times. J is TRBJ1-4 and V is TRBV12-3 or TRBV12-4; no definite D call. Trimming pared 5 bases from V and 7 bases from J, leaving 11 bases between. This CDR3 contains 13 residues. DNA of the CDR3: TGTGCCAGCAGTCGTTACGCGGGTGAAAAACTGTTTTTT. Translation: CASSRYAGEKLFF.

The rearrangement uses TRBV5-1 and TRBJ1-1; TRBD1 aligns across 7 bases. V lost 0 bases and J lost 5; bases outside the gene matches: 7. This CDR3 spans 15 amino acids. Per the germline V gene, CDR1 is SGHRS and CDR2 is YFSETQ. The DNA of the CDR3 is TGCGCCAGCAGCTTGGCGTCGACAGGGCGAACTGAAGCTTTCTTT. Amino acid sequence: CASSLASTGRTEAFF.

The V gene is TRBV7-2, the J gene TRBJ1-5, with D possibly being TRBD1 (5 bases). CDR1 is SGHTA, CDR2 FQGNSA, per germline. Trimming pared 5 bases from V and 3 bases from J, leaving 11 bases between. This CDR3 has 14 residues. CDR3 residues: CASSRDSSNQPQHF. The CDR3 DNA is TGTGCCAGCAGCCGTGACAGTTCCAATCAGCCCCAGCATTTT.

The rearrangement joins TRBV7-9 to TRBJ1-5; D is unclear. Germline lookup yields CDR1 SEHNR and CDR2 FQNEAQ (reference sequence). This CDR3 has 14 residues. Between the trimmed V and J ends, which lost 4 bases and 7 bases, there was a span of 14 bases. CDR3 in DNA: TGTGCCAGCAGCTCCCACCGGGGTACACAGCCCCAGCATTTT. It translates to CASSSHRGTQPQHF.

The chain joins TRBV28 to TRBJ1-5; D possibly corresponds to TRBD1 (6 bases). The V and J ends lost 4 bases and 9 bases respectively, with 10 bases between them. CDR1 MDHEN and CDR2 SYDVKM come from the germline V gene. CDR3 length equals 12 residues. The CDR3 reads CASSYRAGPQHF. CDR3 in DNA: TGTGCCAGCAGTTACAGGGCGGGGCCCCAGCATTTT. Full variable domain (missing parts from reference TRBV28 and TRBJ1-5): DVKVTQSSRYLVKRTGEKVFLECVQDMDHENMFWYRQDPGLGLRLIYFSYDVKMKEKGDIPEGYSVSREKKERFSLILESASTNQTSMYLCASSYRAGPQHFGDGTRLSIL.

The CDR3 loop reads CASTPGTGYGYTF. As DNA, the CDR3 is TGTGCCAGCACCCCTGGGACTGGCTATGGCTACACCTTC. This chain joins TRBV28 and TRBJ1-2; D is perhaps TRBD1 (5 bases). Looked up from germline, CDR1 is MDHEN and CDR2 is SYDVKM. This CDR3 has 13 residues. Deletions cut 7 bases from V and 4 bases from J, with 13 bases between.

V is TRBV27 and J is TRBJ1-2; possible D gene TRBD1, 6 bases. Per germline, CDR1 MNHEY and CDR2 SMNVEV (reference sequence). V lost 4 bases, J lost 2 bases, and 14 bases lay in between. The CDR3 consists of 15 residues. CDR3 nucleotide sequence: TGTGCCAGCAGTTCCCCGGGACAAACGAACTATGGCTACACCTTC. It is translated as CASSSPGQTNYGYTF.

This chain joins TRBV18 and TRBJ1-5, with TRBD1 matching over 9 bases. J was trimmed by 2 bases and V by 4 bases; bases with no gene match: 3. The CDR3 is 15 residues long. CDR1 is KGHSH, CDR2 LQKENI, per germline. CDR3: CASSLGQGGNQPQHF. In nucleotides, the CDR3 is TGTGCCAGCTCACTGGGACAGGGAGGCAATCAGCCCCAGCATTTT.

The genes are TRBV9 and TRBJ2-5, with TRBD1 matching 9 bases. CDR1 and CDR2 (germline): SGDLS, YYNGEE. V shed 4 bases and J 5 bases; nucleotides not matched to a gene: 9. The length of the CDR3 is 15 residues. The CDR3 coding sequence is TGTGCCAGCAGCCTTACAGGGGGCTATGTGGAGACCCAGTACTTC. Translation: CASSLTGGYVETQYF.